This T cell receptor beta chain was found in a study of OX40 agonist ivuxolimab in advanced cancers. Study background: Ivuxolimab is a fully human IgG2 antibody that activates OX40 (CD134). Three patients got partial responses; one had hepatocellular carcinoma and two had cutaneous melanoma. A male proportion of about 84% was recorded, with mean age approximately 64 years and range roughly 20 to 85.

The CDR3 spans 17 residues. With V trimmed by 3 bases and J by 1 base, 7 bases remained unmatched. Germline V gene lookup returns CDR1 SGHTA and CDR2 FQGTGA. The method was immunoSEQ multiplex PCR; TCRdb's version includes in-frame clones alone and lacks a portion of them. The sample lists about 96,000 clones; roughly 87% were seen once. This receptor was identified in an adult with an advanced solid tumor such as melanoma, head and neck, liver or kidney cancer. The sequencing here drew on CD4+ or CD8+ T cells sorted from blood, taken in a trial of the OX40 agonist ivuxolimab. V is TRBV7-3 and J is TRBJ2-3; 10 bases match TRBD2. The CDR3 sequence is CASSFSPGLAGTDTQYF. The DNA for the CDR3 is TGTGCCAGCAGCTTTTCCCCCGGACTAGCGGGCACAGATACGCAGTATTTT.